This TCR beta chain emerged from a study of T cells in Graves' hyperthyroidism and ophthalmopathy. Findings and limits, study-wide: Blood samples included most of the expanded thyroid clonotypes exceeding 0.001.

Using RNA transcripts as the source, TCR beta CDR3 regions were amplified. The study used the HTBI primer set for a first-round RT-PCR of the TCR CDR3. MiXCR, applied by TCRdb to the multiplex PCR reads, yields one record per CDR3 protein. The data hold roughly 57,000 distinct CDR3 sequences, with 53% observed a single time. Each diagnosis was grounded in clinical symptoms, serum thyroxine and TRAb, thyroid ultrasound, and orbital computed tomography. Germline CDR1 MNHEY, CDR2 SMNVEV (reference sequence). The CDR3 consists of 13 residues. After removal of 6 bases from V and 8 bases from J, the junction contained 8 bases not matched to a gene. This clonotype has at least ten counts. Its cognate antigen is unknown.

This sequence originates from a woman aged 60 to 75 with Graves' ophthalmopathy. The sequencing sample was made of blood. The chain uses TRBV27 and TRBJ1-2; 8 positions agree with TRBD1. CDR3: CASSTGGIGGYTF. The CDR3 DNA follows: TGTGCCAGCAGCACAGGGGGAATCGGCGGCTACACCTTC.